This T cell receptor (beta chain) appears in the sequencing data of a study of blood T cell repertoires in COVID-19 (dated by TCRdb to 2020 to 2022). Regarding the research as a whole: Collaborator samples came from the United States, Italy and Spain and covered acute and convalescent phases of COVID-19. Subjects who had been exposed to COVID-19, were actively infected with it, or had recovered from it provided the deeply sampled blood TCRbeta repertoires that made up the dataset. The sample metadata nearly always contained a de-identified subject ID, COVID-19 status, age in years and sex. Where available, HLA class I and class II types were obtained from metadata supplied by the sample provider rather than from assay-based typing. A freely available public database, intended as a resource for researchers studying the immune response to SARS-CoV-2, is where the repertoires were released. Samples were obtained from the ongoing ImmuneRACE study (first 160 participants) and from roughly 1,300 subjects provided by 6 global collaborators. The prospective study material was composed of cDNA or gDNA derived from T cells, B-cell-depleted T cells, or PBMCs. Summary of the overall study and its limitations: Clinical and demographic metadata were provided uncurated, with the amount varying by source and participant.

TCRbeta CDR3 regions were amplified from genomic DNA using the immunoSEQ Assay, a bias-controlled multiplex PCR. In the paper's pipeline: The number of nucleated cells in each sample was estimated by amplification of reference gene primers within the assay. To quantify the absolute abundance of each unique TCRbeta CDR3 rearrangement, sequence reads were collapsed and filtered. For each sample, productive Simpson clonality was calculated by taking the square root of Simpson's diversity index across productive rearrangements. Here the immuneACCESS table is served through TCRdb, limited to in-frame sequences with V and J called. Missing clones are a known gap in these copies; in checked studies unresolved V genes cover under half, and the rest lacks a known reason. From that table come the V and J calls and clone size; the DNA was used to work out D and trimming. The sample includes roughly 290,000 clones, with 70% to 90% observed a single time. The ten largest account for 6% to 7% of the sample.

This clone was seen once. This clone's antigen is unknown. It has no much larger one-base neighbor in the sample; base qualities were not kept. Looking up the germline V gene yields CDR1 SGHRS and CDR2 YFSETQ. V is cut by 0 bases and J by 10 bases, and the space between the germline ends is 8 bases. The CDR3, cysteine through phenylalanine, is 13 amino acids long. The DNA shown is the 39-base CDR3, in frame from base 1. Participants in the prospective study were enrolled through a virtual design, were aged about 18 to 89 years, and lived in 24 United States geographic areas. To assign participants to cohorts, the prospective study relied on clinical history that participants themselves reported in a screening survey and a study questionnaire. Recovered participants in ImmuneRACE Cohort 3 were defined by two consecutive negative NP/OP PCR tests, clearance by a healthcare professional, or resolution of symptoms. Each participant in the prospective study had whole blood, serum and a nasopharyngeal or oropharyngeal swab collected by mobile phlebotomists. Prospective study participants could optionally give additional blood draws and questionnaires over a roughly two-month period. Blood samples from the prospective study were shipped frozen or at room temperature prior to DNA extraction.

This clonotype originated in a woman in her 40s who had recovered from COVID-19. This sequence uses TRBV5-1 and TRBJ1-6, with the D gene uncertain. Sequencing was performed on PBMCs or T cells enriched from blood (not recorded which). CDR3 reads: CASSLEGGSPLHF. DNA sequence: TGCGCCAGCAGCTTGGAAGGAGGGTCACCCCTCCACTTT.